A single sample gave rise to the 26 T cell receptor beta chains below, sequenced in a study of blood T cell repertoires in COVID-19. The table came from immunoSEQ multiplex PCR; TCRdb's copy has only in-frame clones and leaves some out. This table has about 130,000 clones, roughly 78% appearing once. Sequencing was performed on PBMCs or T cells enriched from blood (not recorded which). The receptors were sampled from a woman in her 50s who had recovered from COVID-19.

A single count supports this clone. This sequence joins TRBV28 and TRBJ2-2; possible D gene TRBD1, 5 bases. CDR1 and CDR2 (germline): MDHEN, SYDVKM. V dropped 6 bases and J dropped 2 bases, with 10 bases sitting between them. This CDR3 has 14 residues. Here the CDR3 reads CASRARGNTGELFF. The CDR3 nucleotides read TGTGCCAGCAGGGCAAGGGGAAACACCGGGGAGCTGTTTTTT.

The V and J genes are TRBV11-2 and TRBJ1-2; the D gene is possibly TRBD1 (6 bases). Trimming took off 3 bases at V and 8 bases at J, with 22 bases between the two ends. The CDR3 sequence is 16 residues long. Germline V gives CDR1 SGHAT, CDR2 FQNNGV. The CDR3 is CASSFNSGTSRRGYTF. The CDR3 DNA is TGTGCCAGCAGCTTTAACTCCGGGACATCTCGGCGGGGCTACACCTTC. Full variable domain (rest looked up from reference TRBV11-2 and TRBJ1-2): EAGVAQSPRYKIIEKRQSVAFWCNPISGHATLYWYQQILGQGPKLLIQFQNNGVVDDSQLPKDRFSAERLKGVDSTLKIQPAKLEDSAVYLCASSFNSGTSRRGYTFGSGTRLTVV.

This chain joins TRBV15 and TRBJ1-4; tentative D call: TRBD1 (5 bases). CDR3 size: 15 residues. Germline assignment: CDR1 LNHNV and CDR2 YYDKDF (reference sequence). Trimming removed 0 bases at V and 6 bases at J, with 11 bases between. Here the CDR3 DNA reads TGTGCCACCAGCAGAGATAAGGGGTGGGATGAAAAACTGTTTTTT. It codes for CATSRDKGWDEKLFF.

About this clone: The sample carries other DNA sequences with the same CDR3. The chain joins TRBV10-2 to TRBJ2-7; D possibly corresponds to TRBD1 (6 bases). This CDR3 is built from 12 residues. CDR1 is WSHSY, CDR2 SAAADI, per germline. Trimming took 3 bases from V and 4 from J, leaving 7 bases between them. For the CDR3, the DNA is TGCGCCAGCAGTGACAGGGGTTACGAGCAGTACGTC. It yields the protein CASSDRGYEQYV.

This sequence joins TRBV7-2 and TRBJ1-5; no clear D gene. The V gene lost 0 bases and the J gene lost 0 bases, with 6 bases spanning the gap. CDR3 length: 15 amino acids. Germline V CDR1 and CDR2: SGHTA, FQGNSA. CDR3 DNA sequence: TGTGCCAGCAGCTTAGCGTTAAATAGCAATCAGCCCCAGCATTTT. Translating gives CASSLALNSNQPQHF.

This clone has a handful of counts. V and J are TRBV7-7 and TRBJ2-1; 8 nucleotides line up with TRBD2. CDR3 length: 15 residues. The J segment lost 9 bases and the V segment lost 0 bases, leaving 7 bases of the junction unmatched. Germline CDR1 SSHAT, CDR2 FNYEAQ (reference sequence). This CDR3 reads CASSLAGLGLSEQFF. The CDR3 region has the DNA TGTGCCAGCAGCTTAGCGGGACTAGGACTCTCTGAGCAGTTCTTC.

The gene calls are TRBV28 and TRBJ1-2; the D gene is possibly TRBD1 (6 bases). Per germline, CDR1 MDHEN and CDR2 SYDVKM. This CDR3 comprises 15 residues. Trimming removed 5 bases at V and 6 bases at J, with 19 bases between. CDR3 DNA: TGTGCCAGCAGTAGCCGGACAGCGGAGGTCAATGGCTACACCTTC. This gives the protein CASSSRTAEVNGYTF.

Only a few counts were recorded for this clone. The chain recombines TRBV7-3 with TRBJ1-1; 8 bases agree with TRBD1. V was clipped by 2 bases and J by 1 base; unmatched bases: 3. This CDR3 has 15 amino acids. Per the germline V gene, CDR1 is SGHTA and CDR2 is FQGTGA. CDR3 coding DNA: TGTGCCAGCAGCTTACAGGGGGCCTGGAACACTGAAGCTTTCTTT. As protein: CASSLQGAWNTEAFF.

The chain links TRBV15 to TRBJ2-7; TRBD2 is a possible D gene (5 bases). The germline CDR1 and CDR2 sequences are LNHNV and YYDKDF (reference sequence). The CDR3 length is 13 residues. V dropped 3 bases and J dropped 6 bases, with 12 bases sitting between them. CDR3 in amino acids: CATSSILDSEQYF. As DNA, the CDR3 is TGTGCCACCAGCAGCATCCTGGACTCCGAGCAGTACTTC.

The CDR3 coding sequence is TGCGCCAGCAGCGTGACAGTAAAGAACACTGAAGCTTTCTTT. Translation: CASSVTVKNTEAFF. This chain joins TRBV5-1 and TRBJ1-1, with D possibly being TRBD1 (5 bases). The germline CDR1 and CDR2 sequences are SGHRS and YFSETQ. CDR3 length equals 14 residues. V lost 4 bases to trimming and J lost 1 base, with 11 bases between them.

This chain joins TRBV18 and TRBJ2-5; 8 nucleotides match TRBD1. CDR1 is KGHSH and CDR2 is LQKENI in the germline V gene. The CDR3 consists of 14 residues. Trimming at V came to 4 bases and at J to 1 base, leaving 2 bases not matched to a gene. CDR3 coding DNA: TGTGCCAGCTCACTCAGGGGGCGCCAAGAGACCCAGTACTTC. It codes for CASSLRGRQETQYF.

This CDR3 reads CASSFSSGANVLTF. In DNA, the CDR3 is TGTGCCAGCAGTTTCTCCTCTGGGGCCAACGTCCTGACTTTC. This rearrangement joins TRBV28 to TRBJ2-6, with unresolved D. V was shortened by 3 bases and J by 0 bases, with 3 bases between the two germline ends. This CDR3 has 14 amino acids. Germline CDR1 MDHEN, CDR2 SYDVKM.

The V and J genes are TRBV5-4 and TRBJ2-1; perhaps TRBD2 as D (6 bases). This CDR3 has 13 residues. Germline V CDR1 and CDR2: SGHNT, YYREEE (reference sequence). V was shortened by 0 bases and J by 6 bases, with 7 bases between the two germline ends. The CDR3, as DNA: TGTGCCAGCAGCTTGGTAGCGGTCAATGAGCAGTTCTTC. Translation gives CASSLVAVNEQFF.

The chain couples TRBV5-8 to TRBJ1-4, with TRBD1 as a possible D gene (5 bases). This CDR3 comprises 15 residues. Germline V gene sequence: CDR1 SGHTS, CDR2 YDEGEE. V gave up 4 bases and J gave up 4 bases, with 14 bases separating them. The CDR3 region has the DNA TGTGCCAGCAGCCCTACTCAGGGCTTTAATGAAAAACTGTTTTTT. It yields the protein CASSPTQGFNEKLFF.

This rearrangement joins TRBV7-9 to TRBJ1-1; D gene ambiguous. The CDR3 totals 14 residues. CDR1 and CDR2 from the germline V gene are SEHNR and FQNEAQ (reference sequence). The germline V and J ends were trimmed by 2 bases and 2 bases, with 9 bases remaining between them. The CDR3 DNA follows: TGTGCCAGCAGCTTAACAATTTCTAACACTGAAGCTTTCTTT. Encoded protein: CASSLTISNTEAFF.

The chain links TRBV12-5 to TRBJ1-1; 9 bases are shared with TRBD1. After removal of 1 base from V and 1 base from J, the junction contained 1 base not matched to a gene. CDR1 is LGHNT and CDR2 is FRNRAP in the germline V gene. The CDR3 is 15 residues long. The CDR3 reads CASGLGQGGNTEAFF. CDR3 bases: TGTGCTAGTGGTTTGGGACAGGGGGGGAACACTGAAGCTTTCTTT.

This chain uses TRBV28 with TRBJ1-5, with TRBD1 identical over 8 bases. CDR3 length equals 16 residues. J was trimmed by 8 bases and V by 4 bases; bases with no gene match: 13. In germline, CDR1 is MDHEN, CDR2 SYDVKM. The CDR3 reads CASSWAGTGGIKPQHF. The CDR3 nucleotides read TGTGCCAGCAGTTGGGCCGGGACAGGCGGAATCAAGCCCCAGCATTTT.

The CDR3 DNA sequence: TGTGCCAGCAGTTTTGGAGGGGCGGGCAATCAGCCCCAGCATTTT. Residues: CASSFGGAGNQPQHF. The chain joins TRBV28 to TRBJ1-5; maybe TRBD1 (5 bases). CDR1 MDHEN and CDR2 SYDVKM come from the germline V gene. V was cut by 3 bases and J by 2 bases, with 11 bases left in between. This CDR3 is 15 amino acids long.

The genes are TRBV5-4 and TRBJ1-4, with unresolved D. Trimming cost V 1 base and J 5 bases, with 3 bases left between them. The CDR3 extends over 12 amino acids. Per germline, CDR1 SGHNT and CDR2 YYREEE (reference sequence). CDR3 in amino acids: CASSLTNEKLFF. CDR3 nucleotides: TGTGCCAGCAGCTTGACAAATGAAAAACTGTTTTTT.

The V and J genes are TRBV7-2 and TRBJ1-4, with a weak D call TRBD1 (6 bases). Germline CDR1 reads SGHTA; CDR2 reads FQGNSA. The ends were cut back, 2 bases at V and 8 bases at J, with 15 bases in the middle. There are 15 residues in the CDR3. The CDR3 sequence is CASSLSFGGNEKLFF. As DNA, the CDR3 is TGTGCCAGCAGCTTATCATTTGGGGGCAACGAAAAACTGTTTTTT.

The genes are TRBV10-2 and TRBJ1-5; 7 nucleotides line up with TRBD1. V lost 5 bases to trimming and J lost 6 bases; unmatched junction nucleotides: 1. Per the germline V gene, CDR1 is WSHSY and CDR2 is SAAADI. CDR3 length: 12 residues. The CDR3 DNA reads as TGCGCCAGCAGTTCAGGGGGTCAGCCCCAGCATTTT. This translates into CASSSGGQPQHF.

The rearrangement joins TRBV5-1 to TRBJ1-6, with a weak D call TRBD1 (6 bases). Trimming took 4 bases from V and 6 from J, leaving 17 bases between them. Germline values: CDR1 SGHRS, CDR2 YFSETQ. This CDR3 is 16 amino acids long. The CDR3 DNA is TGCGCCAGCAGCCGCGACTCAAAAGGGGGTAATTCACCCCTCCACTTT. It encodes CASSRDSKGGNSPLHF.

CDR3 DNA: TGTGCCGCGGGACAGGGGGCAGGAGGCTACACCTTC. It codes for CAAGQGAGGYTF. J is TRBJ1-2 and V is TRBV10-3; TRBD1 matches at 12 bases. The V segment lost 11 bases and the J segment 8 bases; nucleotides outside the gene matches: 6. Per the germline V gene, CDR1 is ENHRY and CDR2 is SYGVKD. This CDR3 has 12 residues.

This chain connects TRBV20-1 to TRBJ1-2, with D possibly matching TRBD1 (6 bases). Germline values: CDR1 DFQATT, CDR2 SNEGSKA (reference sequence). The CDR3 runs 11 residues. V lost 5 bases, J lost 6 bases, and 10 bases lay in between. The CDR3, as DNA: TGCAGTGCTGTCCGACAGGATGGCTACACCTTC. This encodes CSAVRQDGYTF.

This chain uses TRBV5-1 with TRBJ2-3; D possibly corresponds to TRBD2 (6 bases). CDR3 length: 17 amino acids. Trimming removed 4 bases from V and 3 bases from J, with 21 bases in between. The germline V gene has CDR1 SGHRS and CDR2 YFSETQ. The CDR3 coding sequence is TGCGCCAGCAGCCCACTCATCGGGGGATTAAGGACAGATACGCAGTATTTT. It encodes CASSPLIGGLRTDTQYF. The entire variable domain, with the rest obtained from reference TRBV5-1 and TRBJ2-3, is as follows: KAGVTQTPRYLIKTRGQQVTLSCSPISGHRSVSWYQQTPGQGLQFLFEYFSETQRNKGNFPGRFSGRQFSNSRSEMNVSTLELGDSALYLCASSPLIGGLRTDTQYFGPGTRLTVL.

The chain is built from TRBV4-2 and TRBJ1-1, with TRBD1 matching 7 bases. Looked up from germline, CDR1 is LGHNA and CDR2 is YNFKEQ. The V gene end was trimmed by 0 bases and the J gene end by 2 bases; junction bases not matched to a gene: 3. The CDR3 extends over 15 amino acids. The CDR3 DNA is TGTGCCAGCAGCCAAGAGCGACAGGGAAACACTGAAGCTTTCTTT. It translates to CASSQERQGNTEAFF.